This T cell receptor (beta chain) was recorded in a study of blood T cell repertoires in COVID-19. Overall study context: Donors in the United States, Italy and Spain gave samples during acute or convalescent COVID-19. Sources were T cells, B-cell-depleted T cells, or PBMCs; the material itself was cDNA or gDNA.

The germline V gene encodes CDR1 MNHEY and CDR2 SVGEGT. The CDR3 runs 18 residues. J lost 2 bases, V lost 6 bases, and 9 bases had no gene match. Authors' processing steps: Quantification of nucleated cells was approximated via reference gene primer amplification. This table comes from immunoSEQ multiplex PCR, and its TCRdb copy is limited to in-frame clones, with some not included. V, J and clone size were drawn from that table, and D and trimming were deduced from the DNA. The sample holds a few hundred thousand clones, 80% to 90% seen once. The rearrangement links TRBV6-2 or TRBV6-3 to TRBJ2-6, with 11 bases lining up with TRBD1. Sequenced sample: peripheral blood. This TCR was sampled from a woman in her thirties with active or convalescent COVID-19. The chain's CDR3 is CASSRPGQGGPGANVLTF. As DNA, the CDR3 is TGTGCCAGCAGCCGACCGGGACAGGGGGGACCTGGGGCCAACGTCCTGACTTTC.